This T cell receptor beta chain was retrieved from a study of regulatory T cells in long-lasting Graves disease. In its sample, this clonotype was seen many times. Looked up from germline, CDR1 is MNHNS and CDR2 is SASEGT. The CDR3 loop spans 16 amino acids. With 7 bases clipped from V and 2 bases from J, the junction kept 7 bases outside the gene matches. Noted time point: newly diagnosed GD, antithyroid drugs for less than 3 months. PBMCs were the source of the RNA used for TCR sequencing. Construction of TCR beta libraries relied on iRepertoire HTBI primers and on Arm-PCR targeting CDR3 regions. From the multiplex PCR reads, TCRdb called clonotypes with MiXCR, one entry per CDR3 protein. The sample lists about 300,000 distinct CDR3 sequences, about a sixth occurring once.

The chain uses TRBV6-1 and TRBJ2-1; 11 bases are shared with TRBD2. Sequencing used peripheral blood mononuclear cells (PBMCs), obtained at new diagnosis, from a patient treated with antithyroid drugs. The sequence came from a female donor with Graves disease. The CDR3 here is CASNTGTSGPYNEQFF. The CDR3 region has the DNA TGTGCCAGCAATACGGGGACTAGCGGACCCTACAATGAGCAGTTCTTC.